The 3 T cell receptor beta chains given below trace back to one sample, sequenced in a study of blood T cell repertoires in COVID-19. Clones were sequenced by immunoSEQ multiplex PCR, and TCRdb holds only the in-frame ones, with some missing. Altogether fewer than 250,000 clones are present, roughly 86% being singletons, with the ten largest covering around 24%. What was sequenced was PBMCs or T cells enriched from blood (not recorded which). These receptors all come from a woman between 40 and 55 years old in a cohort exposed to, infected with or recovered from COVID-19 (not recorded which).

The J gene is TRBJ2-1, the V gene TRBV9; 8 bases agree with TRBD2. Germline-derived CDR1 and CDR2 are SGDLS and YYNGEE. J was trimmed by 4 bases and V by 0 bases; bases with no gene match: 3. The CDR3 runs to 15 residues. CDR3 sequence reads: CASSVEGGRYNEQFF. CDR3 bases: TGTGCCAGCAGCGTAGAGGGCGGGAGGTACAATGAGCAGTTCTTC.

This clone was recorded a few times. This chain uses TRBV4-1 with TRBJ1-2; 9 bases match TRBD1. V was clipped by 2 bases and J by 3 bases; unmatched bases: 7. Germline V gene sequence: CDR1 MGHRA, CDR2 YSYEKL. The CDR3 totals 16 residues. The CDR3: CASSQLPGQGHYGYTF. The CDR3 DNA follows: TGCGCCAGCAGCCAACTTCCGGGACAGGGCCACTATGGCTACACCTTC.

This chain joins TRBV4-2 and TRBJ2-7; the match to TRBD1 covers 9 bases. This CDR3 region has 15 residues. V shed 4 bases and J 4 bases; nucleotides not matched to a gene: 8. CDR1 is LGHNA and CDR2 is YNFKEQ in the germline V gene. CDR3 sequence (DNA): TGTGCCAGCAGCCCCCGGGACAGGGAGGAGTACGAGCAGTACTTC. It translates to CASSPRDREEYEQYF.